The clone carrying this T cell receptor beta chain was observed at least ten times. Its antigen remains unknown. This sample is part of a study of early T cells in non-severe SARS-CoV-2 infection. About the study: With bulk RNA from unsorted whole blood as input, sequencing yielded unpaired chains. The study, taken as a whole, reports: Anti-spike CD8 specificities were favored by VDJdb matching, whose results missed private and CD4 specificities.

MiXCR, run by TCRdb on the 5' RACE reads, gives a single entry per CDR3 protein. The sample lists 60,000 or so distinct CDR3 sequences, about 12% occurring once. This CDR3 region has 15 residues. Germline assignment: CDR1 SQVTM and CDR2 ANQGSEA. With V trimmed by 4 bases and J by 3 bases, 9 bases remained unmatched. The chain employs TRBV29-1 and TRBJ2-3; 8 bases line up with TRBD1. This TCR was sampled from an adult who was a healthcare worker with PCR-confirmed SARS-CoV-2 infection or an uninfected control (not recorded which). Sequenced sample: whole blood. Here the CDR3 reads CSVVRQGAETDTQYF. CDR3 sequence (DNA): TGCAGCGTTGTAAGGCAGGGGGCTGAAACAGATACGCAGTATTTT.